The 17 T cell receptor beta chains below come from one sample, sequenced in a study of T cell responses to AZD1222 COVID-19 vaccine listed by TCRdb under 2021. Receptor amplification or capture employed the immunoSEQ multiplex PCR assay. TCRdb took this table from immuneACCESS and kept in-frame rearrangements with V and J called. Such tables lack part of the clones; where checked against another copy, unresolved V genes explain under half of the gap, and the rest is unexplained. For this sample the table gives some 81,000 clones, of which 86% were detected only once. The ten largest clones capture roughly 5.6% of the sample. Per the publication, the time point label means: about 28 days (+/-7) after the second vaccine dose. This specimen consisted of peripheral blood, obtained 28 days after the second AZD1222 dose. The receptors here all came from an adult who received the AZD1222 COVID-19 vaccine.

The V gene is TRBV7-9, the J gene TRBJ1-4; D unclear. Trimming stripped 2 bases from V and 8 bases from J, with 12 bases between. The germline CDR1 and CDR2 sequences are SEHNR and FQNEAQ (reference sequence). This CDR3 comprises 14 residues. The CDR3 nucleotides are TGTGCCAGCAGCTTATCCCCCAGTGGAGAAAAACTGTTTTTT. Its translation is CASSLSPSGEKLFF.

The J gene is TRBJ1-1, the V gene TRBV19; 12 positions agree with TRBD1. V dropped 10 bases and J dropped 5; count of bases not matched to a gene: 5. CDR1 LNHDA and CDR2 SQIVND come from the germline V gene (reference sequence). The CDR3 totals 13 residues. The CDR3 region has the DNA TGTGCCACCCGGGACAGGGGGCGAACTGAAGCTTTCTTT. Its protein product is CATRDRGRTEAFF.

This rearrangement joins TRBV6-5 to TRBJ2-7; TRBD2 might be the D (5 bases). Per the germline V gene, CDR1 is MNHEY and CDR2 is SVGAGI. V was trimmed by 2 bases and J by 3 bases, leaving 8 bases between them. The CDR3 consists of 13 residues. CDR3 sequence reads: CASSYRGGYEQYF. The CDR3 nucleotides read TGTGCCAGCAGTTACCGCGGAGGCTACGAGCAGTACTTC.

CDR3 region: CTSSRLEGGFLHEQFF. For the CDR3, the DNA is TGCACCAGCAGCCGGTTGGAGGGGGGATTTCTCCATGAGCAGTTCTTC. The chain links TRBV1 to TRBJ2-1. TRBV1 is a pseudogene. The CDR3 is 16 amino acids.

The genes are TRBV7-9 and TRBJ2-1; 8 nucleotides match TRBD2. There are 17 residues in the CDR3. J lost 1 base, V lost 5 bases, and 10 bases had no gene match. Germline CDR1 SEHNR, CDR2 FQNEAQ (reference sequence). The CDR3 here is CASSPRGGVRSYNEQFF. The CDR3 coding sequence is TGTGCCAGCAGCCCCCGGGGGGGGGTTAGGTCCTACAATGAGCAGTTCTTC.

The V gene is TRBV7-2, the J gene TRBJ2-7; 8 bases fit TRBD2. V lost 3 bases and J lost 2; bases outside the gene matches: 3. Looked up from germline, CDR1 is SGHTA and CDR2 is FQGNSA. The CDR3 spans 14 residues. In DNA, the CDR3 is TGTGCCAGCAGCTTCCTTAGCGGGGCCTACGAGCAGTACTTC. It specifies CASSFLSGAYEQYF.

The chain couples TRBV3-1 (or the pseudogene TRBV3-2) to TRBJ2-2; 13 bases agree with TRBD2. Germline values: CDR1 LGHDT, CDR2 YNNKEL (reference sequence). The CDR3 runs to 16 residues. With 5 bases clipped from V and 4 bases from J, the junction kept 4 bases outside the gene matches. The CDR3 bases are TGTGCCAGCAGCATCCGACTAGCGGGAGGCACCGGGGAGCTGTTTTTT. It translates to CASSIRLAGGTGELFF.

This sequence joins TRBV7-2 and TRBJ2-7, with D unresolved. The CDR3 consists of 14 residues. Deletions cut 3 bases from V and 5 bases from J, with 14 bases between. Germline V gene data show CDR1 as SGHTA and CDR2 as FQGNSA. CDR3 protein: CASSLTGYANEQYF. As DNA, the CDR3 is TGTGCCAGCAGCTTGACCGGGTACGCAAACGAGCAGTACTTC.

The DNA for the CDR3 is TGTGCCAGCAGTTTAAACACTAATGAAAAACTGTTTTTT. It codes for CASSLNTNEKLFF. The rearrangement uses TRBV12-3 or TRBV12-4 and TRBJ1-4; D is unclear. This CDR3 is built from 13 residues. V lost 2 bases, J lost 2 bases, and 3 bases lay in between.

V is TRBV4-1 and J is TRBJ2-7; possibly TRBD1 for D (5 bases). This CDR3 spans 14 amino acids. CDR1 MGHRA and CDR2 YSYEKL come from the germline V gene. V lost 4 bases and J lost 5, with 15 bases in between. The CDR3 sequence: CASSPPRPGNEQYF. The DNA for the CDR3 is TGCGCCAGCAGCCCCCCGCGCCCAGGGAACGAGCAGTACTTC.

The chain combines TRBV5-8 with TRBJ2-2; 7 bases are a match to TRBD2. This CDR3 has 17 amino acids. Germline trimming cut 3 bases from V and 1 base from J; bases unmatched to any gene: 9. Per the germline V gene, CDR1 is SGHTS and CDR2 is YDEGEE. The CDR3 sequence: CASSSTPSGKNTGELFF. CDR3 sequence (DNA): TGTGCCAGCAGCTCTACGCCTAGCGGAAAGAACACCGGGGAGCTGTTTTTT.

V gene TRBV7-9 combines with J gene TRBJ1-1; D may be TRBD1 (5 bases). V lost 3 bases and J 10 bases, leaving 9 bases between the germline ends. Looked up from germline, CDR1 is SEHNR and CDR2 is FQNEAQ (reference sequence). The CDR3 totals 11 residues. CDR3 region: CASSFTGAAFF. The CDR3 DNA sequence: TGTGCCAGCAGCTTTACCGGGGCAGCTTTCTTT.

The rearrangement joins TRBV5-4 to TRBJ1-2; D is uncertain. Between the trimmed V and J ends, which lost 4 bases and 4 bases, there was a span of 14 bases. The CDR3 has 14 residues. The V gene's germline CDR1 is SGHNT and CDR2 YYREEE (reference sequence). CDR3 DNA: TGTGCCAGCAGCCCGAGTAGAGGCGGCTATGGCTACACCTTC. As protein: CASSPSRGGYGYTF.

This clone showed up just a few times. The chain has TRBV7-9 and TRBJ1-1, with a weak D call TRBD1 (6 bases). V was pared by 6 bases and J by 1 base, with 15 bases between. The germline V gene encodes CDR1 SEHNR and CDR2 FQNEAQ (reference sequence). The CDR3 is made up of 15 amino acids. The CDR3 region is CASSLLQGGNTEAFF. The CDR3 coding sequence is TGTGCCAGCAGTCTACTACAGGGTGGGAACACTGAAGCTTTCTTT.

The chain couples TRBV11-2 to TRBJ1-1; no clear D gene. Germline lookup yields CDR1 SGHAT and CDR2 FQNNGV. The CDR3 consists of 12 residues. V was cut by 5 bases and J by 4 bases, with 8 bases left in between. CDR3 protein: CASSPWGTEAFF. The DNA for the CDR3 is TGTGCCAGCAGCCCCTGGGGCACTGAAGCTTTCTTT.

V usage is TRBV6-5 and J usage is TRBJ2-7; D is unresolved. This CDR3 is built from 11 residues. In germline, CDR1 is MNHEY, CDR2 SVGAGI. Trimming removed 7 bases from V and 4 bases from J, with 8 bases in between. The CDR3 bases are TGTGCCAGCACCATGGGGTACGAGCAGTACTTC. Protein: CASTMGYEQYF.

This clone has a single count. This rearrangement joins TRBV11-3 to TRBJ2-3, with D perhaps TRBD2 (7 bases). CDR1 and CDR2 (germline): SGHNT, YENEEA. This CDR3 has 16 amino acids. The germline V and J ends were trimmed by 5 bases and 5 bases, with 20 bases remaining between them. Here the CDR3 DNA reads TGTGCCAGCAGCCGAGGGGGGGAGGGCCCGGTAGATACGCAGTATTTT. The encoded protein is CASSRGGEGPVDTQYF.